What follows are 12 T cell receptor beta chains derived from one specimen sequenced in a study of blood T cell repertoires in COVID-19. Here immunoSEQ multiplex PCR was the method, and the copy in TCRdb shows in-frame clones only, minus some. The profile shows about 160,000 clones, 90% to 95% of them singletons. Material: peripheral blood. The source of these receptors is a woman between 45 and 65 years old with acute or convalescent COVID-19.

The V call is TRBV24-1, the J call TRBJ2-1; TRBD2 aligns across 7 bases. Losses at the gene ends were 3 bases for V and 6 bases for J; bases not matched to a gene: 10. The germline CDR1 and CDR2 sequences are KGHDR and SFDVKD. This CDR3 has 16 residues. CDR3 sequence (DNA): TGTGCCACCAGTGATCCTGGACTAGGGTCTTTCAATGAGCAGTTCTTC. Translating it yields CATSDPGLGSFNEQFF.

The rearrangement links TRBV6-5 to TRBJ1-3; D gene uncertain. Germline V gives CDR1 MNHEY, CDR2 SVGAGI. V dropped 6 bases and J dropped 4 bases, with 4 bases sitting between them. The CDR3 has 11 residues. This CDR3 reads CASSQGNTIYF. CDR3 nucleotides: TGTGCCAGCAGCCAGGGAAACACCATATATTTT.

The chain is built from TRBV6-6 and TRBJ2-3; D is possibly TRBD2 (6 bases). With 5 bases removed from V and 0 bases from J, the gap between germline ends came to 21 bases. The CDR3 runs to 18 residues. Germline CDR1 and CDR2: MNHNY and SVGAGI (reference sequence). The DNA of the CDR3 is TGTGCCAGCAGTCCCGGGAGTCGCTCACTTTCTAGCACAGATACGCAGTATTTT. This gives the protein CASSPGSRSLSSTDTQYF.

The chain is built from TRBV28 and TRBJ2-6; maybe TRBD1 (8 bases). The V end was cut by 3 bases, the J end by 0 bases, with 21 bases between. CDR3 length: 20 amino acids. Germline CDR1 is MDHEN and CDR2 is SYDVKM. In DNA form, the CDR3 reads TGTGCCAGCAGTTTGGGGGGGCGACAGGGGTTCTACTCTGGGGCCAACGTCCTGACTTTC. Protein sequence: CASSLGGRQGFYSGANVLTF.

The chain couples TRBV28 to TRBJ1-2; no definite D call. The V and J ends lost 6 bases and 4 bases respectively, with 12 bases between them. The germline CDR1 and CDR2 sequences are MDHEN and SYDVKM. CDR3 length: 13 amino acids. As DNA, the CDR3 is TGTGCCAGCAGCCCCAACATCGTCTATGGCTACACCTTC. It encodes CASSPNIVYGYTF.

The chain links TRBV6-2 or TRBV6-3 to TRBJ2-5; no firm D call. The CDR3 totals 16 residues. Trimming took 5 bases from V and 5 from J, leaving 21 bases between them. Germline V gives CDR1 MNHEY, CDR2 SVGEGT. CDR3 residues: CASSDPRGQPLETQYF. DNA for the CDR3: TGTGCCAGCAGTGATCCCCGAGGCCAACCTTTGGAGACCCAGTACTTC.

The DNA of the CDR3 is TGTGCCAGCAGTATACCCGGGACTAGTGAGACCCAGTACTTC. It specifies CASSIPGTSETQYF. The chain recombines TRBV28 with TRBJ2-5; 8 bases are a match to TRBD2. Germline CDR1 reads MDHEN; CDR2 reads SYDVKM. Unmatched junction bases numbered 7, after V lost 5 bases and J lost 5 bases. There are 14 residues in the CDR3.

In this sample, this clone turned up once. The CDR3 DNA sequence: TGCAGCGTTGCCAGGGGCTATGGCTACACCTTC. Translation: CSVARGYGYTF. V is TRBV29-1 and J is TRBJ1-2, with D tentatively TRBD1 (6 bases). The CDR3 is 11 amino acids. Germline CDR1 is SQVTM and CDR2 is ANQGSEA. The V and J ends lost 4 bases and 4 bases respectively, with 7 bases between them.

The chain uses TRBV30 and TRBJ1-6, with D possibly being TRBD1 (6 bases). The V and J ends lost 3 bases and 7 bases respectively, with 13 bases between them. This CDR3 comprises 14 residues. Germline values: CDR1 GTSNPN, CDR2 SVGIG (reference sequence). As DNA, the CDR3 is TGTGCCTGGAGACACGACAGGAGCAATTCACCCCTCCACTTT. Residues: CAWRHDRSNSPLHF.

This chain connects TRBV5-6 to TRBJ1-3; D perhaps matches TRBD1 (5 bases). Trimming left V 0 bases short and J 2 bases short, with 6 bases between. Germline assignment: CDR1 SGHDT and CDR2 YYEEEE. The CDR3 contains 14 residues. The CDR3: CASSLVGAGNTIYF. CDR3 sequence (DNA): TGTGCCAGCAGCTTGGTAGGGGCTGGAAACACCATATATTTT.

The rearrangement uses TRBV24-1 and TRBJ1-2; possible D gene TRBD1, 5 bases. This CDR3 is 16 amino acids long. The germline gives CDR1 KGHDR, CDR2 SFDVKD. Deletions cut 3 bases from V and 8 bases from J, with 21 bases between. In DNA, the CDR3 is TGTGCCACCAGTGATCCTGGGCAGGGTGCCGTGGGGGGCTACACCTTC. Amino acids: CATSDPGQGAVGGYTF.

The rearrangement links TRBV5-6 to TRBJ2-7, with TRBD1 as a possible D gene (7 bases). CDR1 and CDR2 (germline): SGHDT, YYEEEE. This CDR3 is 15 amino acids long. Trimming took off 5 bases at V and 3 bases at J, with 18 bases between the two ends. CDR3 coding DNA: TGTGCCAGCAGACTTCGGAGGGGGCCCTACTACGAGCAGTACTTC. Its translation is CASRLRRGPYYEQYF.